These 27 T cell receptor beta chains share one sample of origin, sequenced in a study of blood T cell repertoires in COVID-19. Only in-frame clones appear in the TCRdb table, and some are missing; sequencing was by immunoSEQ multiplex PCR. The table includes under 200,000 clones, approximately 86% detected once. The material sequenced was peripheral blood. The receptors derive from a woman aged 80 or older in a cohort sampled during active or convalescent COVID-19.

This clone showed up just a few times. The chain combines TRBV30 with TRBJ1-2; a weak D match, TRBD1 (5 bases). Germline lookup yields CDR1 GTSNPN and CDR2 SVGIG (reference sequence). With 3 bases removed from V and 8 bases from J, the gap between germline ends came to 16 bases. The CDR3 runs 13 residues. CDR3 amino acids: CAWRVLGGRGYTF. In nucleotides, the CDR3 is TGTGCCTGGAGGGTCTTGGGGGGTAGGGGCTACACCTTC.

The gene calls are TRBV5-1 and TRBJ2-1, with D perhaps matching TRBD2 (6 bases). Germline V lookup: CDR1 SGHRS, CDR2 YFSETQ. Trimming stripped 0 bases from V and 0 bases from J, with 10 bases between. This CDR3 contains 16 residues. The CDR3 sequence is CASSLAGGLSYNEQFF. The CDR3 DNA reads as TGCGCCAGCAGCTTGGCCGGGGGACTCTCCTACAATGAGCAGTTCTTC.

This clone was seen more than once but under ten times. The genes are TRBV30 and TRBJ1-6; 9 bases agree with TRBD1. The CDR3 spans 14 residues. Germline CDR1 reads GTSNPN; CDR2 reads SVGIG (reference sequence). Trimming cost V 4 bases and J 8 bases; bases outside gene matches: 6. CDR3 in amino acids: CAWTRTGAYSPLHF. CDR3 nucleotide sequence: TGTGCCTGGACCCGGACAGGGGCTTATTCACCCCTCCACTTT. The variable domain in full, with the rest retrieved from reference TRBV30 and TRBJ1-6, is SQTIHQWPATLVQPVGSPLSLECTVEGTSNPNLYWYRQAAGRGLQLLFYSVGIGQISSEVPQNLSASRPQDRQFILSSKKLLLSDSGFYLCAWTRTGAYSPLHFGNGTRLTVT.

The chain couples TRBV19 to TRBJ1-4; 10 nucleotides line up with TRBD1. This CDR3 has 18 residues. Looked up from germline, CDR1 is LNHDA and CDR2 is SQIVND (reference sequence). The ends lost 8 bases at V and 0 bases at J; junction bases unmatched: 12. The CDR3 region is CASPAPTGGPATNEKLFF. The CDR3 DNA reads TGTGCCAGTCCAGCCCCGACAGGGGGCCCTGCAACTAATGAAAAACTGTTTTTT.

The chain is built from TRBV20-1 and TRBJ2-6, with D unresolved. Trimming took 3 bases from V and 0 from J, leaving 9 bases between them. Germline V gene lookup returns CDR1 DFQATT and CDR2 SNEGSKA (reference sequence). The CDR3 has 15 amino acids. The CDR3 is CSASRLNSGANVLTF. The CDR3 nucleotides are TGCAGTGCTAGTAGACTCAACTCTGGGGCCAACGTCCTGACTTTC.

This clone was found once. This chain uses TRBV20-1 with TRBJ2-4; 7 bases line up with TRBD2. The CDR3 length is 14 residues. The germline V gene has CDR1 DFQATT and CDR2 SNEGSKA (reference sequence). V shed 3 bases, J shed 3 bases, and the junction held 5 bases outside the gene matches. The CDR3 loop reads CSASRLAGKNIQYF. The CDR3 DNA follows: TGCAGTGCTAGTCGACTAGCTGGCAAAAACATTCAGTACTTC.

With respect to this clone: One end of the junction fails to match germline, which may point to a read error. This chain uses TRBV7-7 with TRBJ2-5; possibly TRBD1 for D (6 bases). CDR1 SSHAT and CDR2 FNYEAQ come from the germline V gene (reference sequence). This CDR3 is built from 14 residues. The CDR3 is CASSLEVTGETQYF. The CDR3, as DNA: TGTGCTAGCAGCTTAGAGGTCACAGGGGAGACCCAGTACTTC.

The J gene is TRBJ1-5, the V gene TRBV21-1; no DNA check was done on the table's D call, TRBD1. TRBV21-1 is recorded as a pseudogene. The CDR3 spans 15 residues. CDR3 protein: CASRPGQHSNQPQHF. DNA of the CDR3: TGTGCCAGCAGACCGGGACAACATAGCAATCAGCCCCAGCATTTT.

V usage is TRBV7-8 and J usage is TRBJ2-5; 7 bases line up with TRBD1. Per germline, CDR1 SGHVS and CDR2 FQNEAQ. The V segment lost 2 bases and the J segment 1 base; nucleotides outside the gene matches: 7. The CDR3 is 16 residues long. The CDR3 coding sequence is TGTGCCAGCAGCTTAACTACAGGGGCACGCCAAGAGACCCAGTACTTC. Translated: CASSLTTGARQETQYF.

The chain is built from TRBV2 and TRBJ1-3; D gene ambiguous. Trimming stripped 7 bases from V and 2 bases from J, with 9 bases between. Germline CDR1 SNHLY, CDR2 FYNNEI. The CDR3 is made up of 13 amino acids. CDR3 in DNA: TGTGCCAGCACGGGGTCTACTGGAAACACCATATATTTT. It is translated as CASTGSTGNTIYF.

This clone was seen just once. The CDR3 reads CASSLRAGLAVHDTQYF. CDR3 nucleotide sequence: TGTGCCAGCAGCCTCAGGGCTGGGCTAGCGGTCCATGATACGCAGTATTTT. The genes are TRBV5-8 and TRBJ2-3; 7 bases line up with TRBD2. Germline CDR1 and CDR2: SGHTS and YDEGEE. V gave up 4 bases and J gave up 6 bases; unmatched junction bases: 17. The CDR3 covers 17 residues. The full variable domain, with the rest looked up from reference TRBV5-8 and TRBJ2-3, is EAGVTQSPTHLIKTRGQQATLRCSPISGHTSVYWYQQALGLGLQFLLWYDEGEERNRGNFPPRFSGRQFPNYSSELNVNALELEDSALYLCASSLRAGLAVHDTQYFGPGTRLTVL.

The V and J genes are TRBV5-4 and TRBJ2-6; 12 nucleotides agree with TRBD1. The CDR3 runs 17 residues. The ends lost 4 bases at V and 2 bases at J; junction bases unmatched: 4. Germline CDR1 SGHNT, CDR2 YYREEE (reference sequence). The CDR3 loop is CASSGGTGGAGANVLTF. CDR3 nucleotide sequence: TGTGCCAGCAGCGGTGGGACAGGGGGCGCTGGGGCCAACGTCCTGACTTTC.

This clone has just one count. This chain connects TRBV5-6 to TRBJ2-3; D not certain. V gave up 0 bases and J gave up 4 bases, with 9 bases separating them. The CDR3 length is 14 residues. Germline CDR1 reads SGHDT; CDR2 reads YYEEEE. The CDR3 nucleotides are TGTGCCAGCAGCTTGGCGGGTTTCCCAGATACGCAGTATTTT. Its translation: CASSLAGFPDTQYF.

The chain is built from TRBV27 and TRBJ2-7, with 9 positions matching TRBD1. The CDR3 runs to 14 residues. The trim removed 6 bases at V and 4 bases at J, leaving 7 bases unmatched. Per germline, CDR1 MNHEY and CDR2 SMNVEV (reference sequence). CDR3 nucleotide sequence: TGTGCCAGCAGCCGACAGGGGGTTAGGTACGAGCAGTACTTC. This encodes CASSRQGVRYEQYF.

The chain recombines TRBV10-2 with TRBJ1-6; tentatively, D is TRBD1 (5 bases). Germline values: CDR1 WSHSY, CDR2 SAAADI. This CDR3 region has 14 residues. V was clipped by 3 bases and J by 7 bases, with 10 bases between them. Written as DNA, the CDR3 is TGCGCCAGCAGTGATGGGGGGAGGAATTCACCCCTCCACTTT. Amino acids: CASSDGGRNSPLHF.

This chain links TRBV5-1 with TRBJ2-7, with unresolved D. The CDR3 is made up of 16 amino acids. With 3 bases removed from V and 5 bases from J, the gap between germline ends came to 21 bases. Germline CDR1 reads SGHRS; CDR2 reads YFSETQ. The CDR3 is CASSSRPGPTNHEQYF. The CDR3 bases are TGCGCCAGCAGCTCCCGTCCGGGTCCCACCAACCACGAGCAGTACTTC.

The CDR3 loop is CASSFGTSTEAFF. DNA of the CDR3: TGTGCCAGCAGCTTTGGGACAAGCACTGAAGCTTTCTTT. The V call is TRBV5-6, the J call TRBJ1-1; TRBD1 might be the D (6 bases). CDR3 length: 13 amino acids. V was cut by 2 bases and J by 4 bases, with 9 bases left in between. Germline CDR1 reads SGHDT; CDR2 reads YYEEEE.

The chain couples TRBV5-6 to TRBJ2-1, with 10 nucleotides matching TRBD1. The CDR3 runs to 16 residues. V lost 4 bases to trimming and J lost 4 bases; unmatched junction nucleotides: 8. Germline CDR1 reads SGHDT; CDR2 reads YYEEEE. In nucleotides, the CDR3 is TGTGCCAGCAGCAAGGACAGGGGGGGAATGTACAATGAGCAGTTCTTC. It specifies CASSKDRGGMYNEQFF.

The V and J genes are TRBV30 and TRBJ2-1; D gene ambiguous. Germline loops: CDR1 GTSNPN, CDR2 SVGIG (reference sequence). The CDR3 consists of 14 residues. V was trimmed by 2 bases and J by 0 bases, leaving 8 bases between them. The CDR3 DNA follows: TGTGCCTGGAGTCGGAGTTCCTCCTACAATGAGCAGTTCTTC. This gives the protein CAWSRSSSYNEQFF. The full variable domain, rest sourced from reference TRBV30 and TRBJ2-1, is SQTIHQWPATLVQPVGSPLSLECTVEGTSNPNLYWYRQAAGRGLQLLFYSVGIGQISSEVPQNLSASRPQDRQFILSSKKLLLSDSGFYLCAWSRSSSYNEQFFGPGTRLTVL.

V usage is TRBV9 and J usage is TRBJ2-3, with a tentative D call TRBD2 (6 bases). The CDR3 totals 17 residues. Germline CDR1 SGDLS, CDR2 YYNGEE. The V end lost 0 bases, the J end lost 3 bases, and 17 bases lay between the germline ends. CDR3 nucleotide sequence: TGTGCCAGCAGCGTAGCATCGGGCGGGGTAAGGACAGATACGCAGTATTTT. This translates into CASSVASGGVRTDTQYF.

V is TRBV19 and J is TRBJ1-5; 8 bases fit TRBD1. The CDR3 consists of 17 residues. V lost 2 bases and J lost 7; bases outside the gene matches: 13. Germline CDR1 LNHDA, CDR2 SQIVND (reference sequence). CDR3 loop: CASSIFRSGGAGQPQHF. CDR3 bases: TGTGCCAGTAGTATATTTCGCTCAGGGGGCGCGGGGCAGCCCCAGCATTTT.

This chain uses TRBV5-1 with TRBJ1-4; the D gene is possibly TRBD1 (6 bases). V lost 0 bases and J lost 6, with 12 bases in between. This CDR3 spans 15 amino acids. CDR1 SGHRS and CDR2 YFSETQ come from the germline V gene. CDR3 sequence reads: CASSLGRGADEKLFF. CDR3 DNA sequence: TGCGCCAGCAGCTTGGGCAGGGGCGCGGATGAAAAACTGTTTTTT.

This chain uses TRBV9 with TRBJ2-5; no reliable D call. The V end was cut by 4 bases, the J end by 0 bases, with 7 bases between. In germline, CDR1 is SGDLS, CDR2 YYNGEE. CDR3 length: 13 residues. The CDR3 sequence is CASSPRYQETQYF. CDR3 nucleotide sequence: TGTGCCAGCAGCCCCCGGTACCAAGAGACCCAGTACTTC.

The table lists this clone with a count of one. V usage is TRBV10-3 and J usage is TRBJ1-5, with D perhaps TRBD1 (5 bases). CDR1 is ENHRY, CDR2 SYGVKD, per germline. V was shortened by 0 bases and J by 2 bases, with 14 bases between the two germline ends. The CDR3 length is 17 residues. This chain's CDR3 is CAISESPKGKGNQPQHF. Written as DNA, the CDR3 is TGTGCCATCAGTGAGTCGCCGAAGGGGAAAGGCAATCAGCCCCAGCATTTT.

V is TRBV10-3 and J is TRBJ1-6, with 7 bases aligning to TRBD1. CDR3 length: 16 residues. Germline CDR1 reads ENHRY; CDR2 reads SYGVKD. V was pared by 0 bases and J by 9 bases, with 8 bases of the junction left unmatched. As DNA, the CDR3 is TGTGCCATCAGTGAGTCTGGGACAGCGACGAGTTCACCCCTCCACTTT. This codes for CAISESGTATSSPLHF.

The chain is built from TRBV19 and TRBJ1-5; D not resolved. The CDR3 totals 15 residues. CDR1 LNHDA and CDR2 SQIVND come from the germline V gene (reference sequence). Between the trimmed V and J ends, which lost 7 bases and 3 bases, there was a span of 16 bases. DNA of the CDR3: TGTGCCAGTACCGTCCGGTGGAGCCTCAATCAGCCCCAGCATTTT. Its protein is CASTVRWSLNQPQHF.

This chain connects TRBV2 to TRBJ2-2; D not resolved. The ends were cut back, 2 bases at V and 6 bases at J, with 13 bases in the middle. The CDR3 is 15 residues long. Germline CDR1 reads SNHLY; CDR2 reads FYNNEI. CDR3 nucleotide sequence: TGTGCCAGCAGTGAACCCCACTATGTTGCCGGGGAGCTGTTTTTT. Translated: CASSEPHYVAGELFF.